The 16 T cell receptor beta chains below were found in one sample sequenced in a study of somatic mutations in cytotoxic T cells in rheumatoid arthritis. TCRdb keeps only in-frame clones here, not all; method: immunoSEQ multiplex PCR. Among under 13,000 clones listed, roughly 85% were seen once. The sequenced material came from CD8+ T cells sorted from blood. Receptors were obtained from an adult with rheumatoid arthritis.

This chain links TRBV27 with TRBJ1-2; no clear D gene. CDR1 and CDR2 from the germline V gene are MNHEY and SMNVEV (reference sequence). Trimming left V 6 bases short and J 3 bases short, with 20 bases between. CDR3 length equals 16 residues. CDR3 in amino acids: CASSPLWGEEDYGYTF. The CDR3 coding sequence is TGTGCCAGCAGCCCCTTATGGGGTGAGGAGGACTATGGCTACACCTTC.

The chain recombines TRBV12-1 with TRBJ2-3; the table's D call TRBD2 went unverified against the DNA. TRBV12-1 is a listed pseudogene. The CDR3 covers 15 residues. This CDR3 is CASRQGLAATDTQYF. The DNA for the CDR3 is TGTGCCAGCAGACAGGGACTAGCGGCCACAGATACGCAGTATTTT.

The gene calls are TRBV7-9 and TRBJ1-3; D is unresolved. V dropped 4 bases and J dropped 2 bases, with 6 bases sitting between them. This CDR3 is 13 amino acids long. Germline V gene data show CDR1 as SEHNR and CDR2 as FQNEAQ (reference sequence). The CDR3 is CASSSNAGNTIYF. The CDR3 DNA sequence: TGTGCCAGCAGCTCGAATGCTGGAAACACCATATATTTT.

The chain employs TRBV10-2 and TRBJ2-1; TRBD1 or TRBD2 may be the D gene (5 bases each). The germline gives CDR1 WSHSY, CDR2 SAAADI. Deletions cut 6 bases from V and 6 bases from J, with 12 bases between. This CDR3 region has 13 residues. For the CDR3, the DNA is TGCGCCAGCAGCAGGGAGATCCTCAATGAGCAGTTCTTC. This gives the protein CASSREILNEQFF.

This clone occurred a few times. This chain links TRBV6-5 with TRBJ1-3, with D unresolved. CDR1 is MNHEY and CDR2 is SVGAGI in the germline V gene. This CDR3 contains 14 residues. V lost 5 bases, J lost 2 bases, and 10 bases lay in between. The CDR3, as DNA: TGTGCCAGCAGTAATCATGGTCCTGGAAACACCATATATTTT. It codes for CASSNHGPGNTIYF.

This chain connects TRBV7-8 to TRBJ1-2; D might be TRBD1 (5 bases). CDR3 length: 15 amino acids. V lost 1 base and J lost 4, with 13 bases in between. In germline, CDR1 is SGHVS, CDR2 FQNEAQ. DNA for the CDR3: TGTGCCAGCAGCTTAGGGGGGTCGGCGTCCTATGGCTACACCTTC. The encoded protein is CASSLGGSASYGYTF.

This clone was seen more than once but under ten times. V and J are TRBV7-3 and TRBJ1-6; D is unresolved. The germline gives CDR1 SGHTA, CDR2 FQGTGA. The CDR3 extends over 15 amino acids. The V end lost 1 base, the J end lost 7 bases, and 11 bases lay between the germline ends. The CDR3 DNA follows: TGTGCCAGCAGCTTAAGACTGGACGGGAATTCACCCCTCCACTTT. Its protein product is CASSLRLDGNSPLHF.

This clone was observed a few times. The chain joins TRBV19 to TRBJ2-7, with TRBD1 identical over 10 bases. Unmatched junction bases numbered 7, after V lost 8 bases and J lost 6 bases. This CDR3 has 13 amino acids. Germline loops: CDR1 LNHDA, CDR2 SQIVND (reference sequence). CDR3 residues: CASYRTGGGEQYF. The CDR3 DNA reads as TGTGCCAGTTACCGGACAGGGGGTGGCGAGCAGTACTTC.

The chain carries TRBV9 and TRBJ2-3; 8 nucleotides line up with TRBD2. The CDR3 spans 15 residues. Trimming at V came to 0 bases and at J to 4 bases, leaving 4 bases not matched to a gene. Germline V gives CDR1 SGDLS, CDR2 YYNGEE. The CDR3 reads CASSVARGGPDTQYF. CDR3 coding DNA: TGTGCCAGCAGCGTAGCCCGGGGGGGCCCAGATACGCAGTATTTT.

This sequence joins TRBV7-2 and TRBJ1-1; no reliable D call. The V end was cut by 1 base, the J end by 7 bases, with 7 bases between. The CDR3 contains 12 residues. Germline assignment: CDR1 SGHTA and CDR2 FQGNSA. For the CDR3, the DNA is TGTGCCAGCAGCTTAGTAGCTGGTGAAGCTTTCTTT. It specifies CASSLVAGEAFF.

V gene TRBV28 combines with J gene TRBJ2-6; no definite D call. V was clipped by 5 bases and J by 0 bases, with 14 bases between them. This CDR3 has 17 amino acids. Germline CDR1 and CDR2: MDHEN and SYDVKM. The CDR3 bases are TGTGCCAGCAGTCGAACAATGAAGAGCTCTGGGGCCAACGTCCTGACTTTC. It translates to CASSRTMKSSGANVLTF.

V and J are TRBV13 and TRBJ2-1; TRBD1 aligns across 7 bases. Trimming cost V 5 bases and J 10 bases; bases outside gene matches: 2. This CDR3 spans 11 amino acids. Looked up from germline, CDR1 is PRHDT and CDR2 is FYEKMQ (reference sequence). CDR3 coding DNA: TGTGCCAGCAGCACGGACAGGGAGCAGTTCTTC. Its protein is CASSTDREQFF.

This clone occurred once. V is TRBV5-1 and J is TRBJ2-7; the D gene is possibly TRBD2 (6 bases). CDR1 is SGHRS and CDR2 is YFSETQ in the germline V gene. CDR3 length equals 13 residues. Trimming took 0 bases from V and 3 from J, leaving 7 bases between them. Here the CDR3 DNA reads TGCGCCAGCAGCTTGGTGGGGGGCTACGAGCAGTACTTC. This translates into CASSLVGGYEQYF.

The CDR3, as DNA: TGTGCCAGCAGCTATTGGACAGGGCCCCCAGCTAACTATGGCTACACCTTC. It specifies CASSYWTGPPANYGYTF. The chain combines TRBV7-8 with TRBJ1-2; 8 bases are a match to TRBD1. V was pared by 4 bases and J by 0 bases, with 10 bases of the junction left unmatched. The CDR3 has 17 residues. CDR1 and CDR2 (germline): SGHVS, FQNEAQ.

In this sample, this clone turned up once. V gene TRBV27 combines with J gene TRBJ1-1; D is perhaps TRBD1 (6 bases). V lost 6 bases and J lost 8, with 22 bases in between. CDR1 is MNHEY and CDR2 is SMNVEV in the germline V gene (reference sequence). There are 15 residues in the CDR3. The CDR3 loop is CASRRWDTVVPEAFF. In DNA, the CDR3 is TGTGCCAGCAGGCGATGGGACACTGTTGTTCCAGAAGCTTTCTTT.

The CDR3 loop reads CASSPTLPANTGELFF. In DNA form, the CDR3 reads TGTGCCAGCAGCCCAACTCTTCCCGCGAACACCGGGGAGCTGTTTTTT. V and J are TRBV7-9 and TRBJ2-2; no reliable D call. Trimming left V 5 bases short and J 0 bases short, with 13 bases between. Germline V gives CDR1 SEHNR, CDR2 FQNEAQ (reference sequence). This CDR3 is built from 16 residues.